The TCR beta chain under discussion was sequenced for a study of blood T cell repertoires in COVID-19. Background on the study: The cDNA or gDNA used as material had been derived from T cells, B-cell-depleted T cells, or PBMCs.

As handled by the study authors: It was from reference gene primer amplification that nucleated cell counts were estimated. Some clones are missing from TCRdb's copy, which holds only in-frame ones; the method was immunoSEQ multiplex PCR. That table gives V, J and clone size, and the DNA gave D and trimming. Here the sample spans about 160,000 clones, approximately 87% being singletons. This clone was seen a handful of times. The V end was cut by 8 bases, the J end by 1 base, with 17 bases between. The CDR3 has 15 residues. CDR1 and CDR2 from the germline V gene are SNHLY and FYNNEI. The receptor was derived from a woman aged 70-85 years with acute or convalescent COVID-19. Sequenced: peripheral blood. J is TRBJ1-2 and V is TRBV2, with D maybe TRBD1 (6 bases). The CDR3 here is CASAEQGTLNYGYTF. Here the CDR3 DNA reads TGTGCCAGCGCGGAACAGGGAACGCTTAACTATGGCTACACCTTC.